Below, 11 T cell receptor beta chains from the same sample are listed, as sequenced in a study of T cell responses to AZD1222 COVID-19 vaccine. The assay was immunoSEQ multiplex PCR, and TCRdb's table has in-frame clones only and misses some. The sample shows some 110,000 clones, about 82% of them seen only once. The specimen was peripheral blood, collected 28 days after the second AZD1222 dose. The receptors here all came from an adult who received the AZD1222 COVID-19 vaccine.

The gene calls are TRBV9 and TRBJ2-1, with TRBD2 as a possible D gene (7 bases). V lost 0 bases, J lost 2 bases, and 12 bases lay in between. Germline assignment: CDR1 SGDLS and CDR2 YYNGEE. The CDR3 spans 16 residues. The CDR3 DNA is TGTGCCAGCAGCGTAGCTGGGGGGGCTACCTACAATGAGCAGTTCTTC. Translating gives CASSVAGGATYNEQFF.

The V gene is TRBV6-5, the J gene TRBJ2-7, with 7 bases lining up with TRBD1. Germline assignment: CDR1 MNHEY and CDR2 SVGAGI. CDR3 length: 15 residues. The V and J ends lost 6 bases and 2 bases, in that order; junction bases with no gene match: 10. The CDR3 nucleotides are TGTGCCAGCAGACCAATGACAGGGCGAACCTACGAGCAGTACTTC. Its translation is CASRPMTGRTYEQYF.

The chain links TRBV7-9 to TRBJ2-5; weak D call: TRBD2 (5 bases). Between the trimmed V and J ends, which lost 5 bases and 1 base, there was a span of 11 bases. Germline V CDR1 and CDR2: SEHNR, FQNEAQ (reference sequence). The length of the CDR3 is 14 residues. CDR3 sequence: CASSLGLFQETQYF. The CDR3 nucleotides are TGTGCCAGCAGCCTTGGACTCTTCCAAGAGACCCAGTACTTC. The variable domain in full, completed from reference TRBV7-9 and TRBJ2-5, reads DTGVSQNPRHKITKRGQNVTFRCDPISEHNRLYWYRQTLGQGPEFLTYFQNEAQLEKSRLLSDRFSAERPKGSFSTLEIQRTEQGDSAMYLCASSLGLFQETQYFGPGTRLLVL.

This chain uses TRBV19 with TRBJ2-5; D perhaps matches TRBD2 (5 bases). CDR3 size: 13 residues. V was cut by 5 bases and J by 4 bases, with 11 bases left in between. Germline V CDR1 and CDR2: LNHDA, SQIVND (reference sequence). Written as DNA, the CDR3 is TGTGCCAGTAGTGTTCGGGAAGGAGAGACCCAGTACTTC. It yields the protein CASSVREGETQYF. The entire variable domain, with the rest obtained from reference TRBV19 and TRBJ2-5, is as follows: DGGITQSPKYLFRKEGQNVTLSCEQNLNHDAMYWYRQDPGQGLRLIYYSQIVNDFQKGDIAEGYSVSREKKESFPLTVTSAQKNPTAFYLCASSVREGETQYFGPGTRLLVL.

The chain joins TRBV9 to TRBJ1-4, with 12 bases matching TRBD1. Looked up from germline, CDR1 is SGDLS and CDR2 is YYNGEE. Trimming cost V 3 bases and J 8 bases; bases outside gene matches: 2. The CDR3 covers 14 residues. Here the CDR3 reads CASSAGTGGEKLFF. The CDR3 DNA follows: TGTGCCAGCAGCGCGGGGACAGGGGGCGAAAAACTGTTTTTT.

The rearrangement links TRBV7-9 to TRBJ1-2; D is perhaps TRBD1 (5 bases). Trimming cost V 5 bases and J 4 bases, with 14 bases left between them. This CDR3 contains 14 residues. Germline CDR1 is SEHNR and CDR2 is FQNEAQ (reference sequence). CDR3 in amino acids: CASSPIPGGYGYTF. Here the CDR3 DNA reads TGTGCCAGCAGCCCGATTCCGGGGGGCTATGGCTACACCTTC.

The CDR3 sequence: CASSPRAGFSYEQYF. CDR3 sequence (DNA): TGTGCCAGCAGTCCTAGAGCGGGATTCTCCTACGAGCAGTACTTC. The V call is TRBV6-5, the J call TRBJ2-7; TRBD2 agrees at 7 bases. The CDR3 length is 15 residues. From germline, CDR1 is MNHEY and CDR2 SVGAGI. V lost 5 bases to trimming and J lost 0 bases; unmatched junction nucleotides: 7.

This sequence joins TRBV4-1 and TRBJ2-1, with D possibly matching TRBD2 (6 bases). Germline V gives CDR1 MGHRA, CDR2 YSYEKL. The CDR3 runs to 17 residues. Trimming removed 1 base at V and 6 bases at J, with 19 bases between. CDR3 coding DNA: TGCGCCAGCAGCCAAGGACCTCTCGCGGGAAGGCGCAATGAGCAGTTCTTC. As protein: CASSQGPLAGRRNEQFF.

In regard to this clone: Other DNA sequences in the sample encode the same CDR3. The rearrangement uses TRBV4-1 and TRBJ2-7; 7 positions agree with TRBD2. Per germline, CDR1 MGHRA and CDR2 YSYEKL. V lost 1 base and J lost 2; bases outside the gene matches: 5. The CDR3 has 15 residues. The CDR3 region has the DNA TGCGCCAGCAGCCAAGGGGCTAGCGGCACCTACGAGCAGTACTTC. It encodes CASSQGASGTYEQYF.

CDR3 protein: CASSLVGLDPEAFF. The CDR3 nucleotides are TGCGCCAGCAGCTTGGTTGGCCTGGACCCTGAAGCTTTCTTT. This chain joins TRBV5-1 and TRBJ1-1; D is undetermined. This CDR3 has 14 amino acids. Trimming removed 0 bases from V and 6 bases from J, with 12 bases in between. Looked up from germline, CDR1 is SGHRS and CDR2 is YFSETQ.

This sequence joins TRBV5-1 and TRBJ1-1; perhaps TRBD1 as D (5 bases). Germline values: CDR1 SGHRS, CDR2 YFSETQ. V dropped 1 base and J dropped 5 bases, with 18 bases sitting between them. The CDR3 totals 16 residues. Here the CDR3 reads CASSLRQTGVGTEAFF. The CDR3, as DNA: TGCGCCAGCAGCTTGAGACAGACGGGGGTTGGGACTGAAGCTTTCTTT.